These 17 T cell receptor beta chains were all obtained from the same sample, sequenced in a study of cytomegalovirus exposure and HLA in healthy donors. 60 Vbeta and 13 Jbeta primers were used in PCR. Assay: immunoSEQ multiplex PCR; the TCRdb copy retains only in-frame clones and omits some. The sample has about 130,000 clones, around four fifths seen once. The specimen was PBMCs. All receptors derive from a boy aged 2-15 years in good health and CMV-seronegative.

The chain is built from TRBV28 and TRBJ1-1, with 7 bases identical to TRBD1. This CDR3 spans 15 amino acids. Germline V gives CDR1 MDHEN, CDR2 SYDVKM. V gave up 8 bases and J gave up 0 bases; unmatched junction bases: 9. The chain's CDR3 is CASQTPGQLNTEAFF. The CDR3 DNA reads TGTGCCAGCCAGACACCGGGACAGCTGAACACTGAAGCTTTCTTT. The full variable domain, with the rest looked up from reference TRBV28 and TRBJ1-1, is DVKVTQSSRYLVKRTGEKVFLECVQDMDHENMFWYRQDPGLGLRLIYFSYDVKMKEKGDIPEGYSVSREKKERFSLILESASTNQTSMYLCASQTPGQLNTEAFFGQGTRLTVV.

This chain links TRBV13 with TRBJ1-1, with 11 bases aligning to TRBD1. The CDR3 covers 15 residues. The germline gives CDR1 PRHDT, CDR2 FYEKMQ (reference sequence). Unmatched junction bases numbered 9, after V lost 8 bases and J lost 4 bases. Here the CDR3 reads CASLGQGARSTEAFF. For the CDR3, the DNA is TGTGCCAGCCTCGGACAGGGGGCCAGGAGCACTGAAGCTTTCTTT.

This clone was seen more than once but under ten times. The V call is TRBV7-9, the J call TRBJ1-2, with 7 bases matching TRBD1. V lost 0 bases, J lost 6 bases, and 7 bases stayed unmatched. The CDR3 contains 15 residues. Germline assignment: CDR1 SEHNR and CDR2 FQNEAQ (reference sequence). The chain's CDR3 is CASSLAQRQGDGYTF. The CDR3, as DNA: TGTGCCAGCAGCTTAGCGCAGCGGCAGGGGGATGGCTACACCTTC.

The chain is built from TRBV9 and TRBJ2-1; 7 nucleotides align to TRBD1. From germline, CDR1 is SGDLS and CDR2 YYNGEE. J was trimmed by 9 bases and V by 2 bases; bases with no gene match: 5. This CDR3 comprises 13 residues. The CDR3 coding sequence is TGTGCCAGCAGCGTCGGGACAGTAGTTGAGCAGTTCTTC. It translates to CASSVGTVVEQFF.

V gene TRBV14 combines with J gene TRBJ2-1; D is unresolved. This CDR3 comprises 14 residues. Germline V gene data show CDR1 as SGHDN and CDR2 as FVKESK. The V end lost 1 base, the J end lost 8 bases, and 12 bases lay between the germline ends. The CDR3 is CASSQVGREDEQFF. The CDR3 region has the DNA TGTGCCAGCAGCCAAGTTGGTAGAGAGGATGAGCAGTTCTTC.

The chain carries TRBV6-1 and TRBJ2-7, with a possible D match to TRBD2 (6 bases). Between the trimmed V and J ends, which lost 4 bases and 0 bases, there was a span of 10 bases. CDR3 length: 14 residues. From germline, CDR1 is MNHNS and CDR2 SASEGT. The CDR3, as DNA: TGTGCCAGCAGTGTCGTCGGGGGCTCCTACGAGCAGTACTTC. Translating it yields CASSVVGGSYEQYF.

The chain has TRBV5-4 and TRBJ1-1, with unresolved D. Germline CDR1 is SGHNT and CDR2 is YYREEE (reference sequence). This CDR3 has 16 amino acids. The V and J ends lost 0 bases and 0 bases respectively, with 12 bases between them. DNA of the CDR3: TGTGCCAGCAGCTTGGTGGGCGCAGGTATGAACACTGAAGCTTTCTTT. Protein product: CASSLVGAGMNTEAFF.

This clone is a singleton in its sample. The chain is built from TRBV30 and TRBJ1-1; no clear D gene. With 0 bases removed from V and 5 bases from J, the gap between germline ends came to 13 bases. Germline V gene lookup returns CDR1 GTSNPN and CDR2 SVGIG (reference sequence). The CDR3 spans 14 residues. CDR3 region: CAWSVVEIRTEAFF. The CDR3 DNA sequence: TGTGCCTGGAGTGTAGTCGAGATTCGGACTGAAGCTTTCTTT.

This chain connects TRBV7-8 to TRBJ2-5; a weak D match, TRBD1 (5 bases). CDR3 length: 16 residues. Germline CDR1 is SGHVS and CDR2 is FQNEAQ. V lost 1 base, J lost 1 base, and 13 bases lay in between. CDR3 in amino acids: CASSLVWGNPQETQYF. The CDR3, as DNA: TGTGCCAGCAGCTTAGTGTGGGGCAATCCCCAAGAGACCCAGTACTTC. The whole variable domain, filled in from reference TRBV7-8 and TRBJ2-5, reads GAGVSQSPRYKVAKRGQDVALRCDPISGHVSLFWYQQALGQGPEFLTYFQNEAQLDKSGLPSDRFFAERPEGSVSTLKIQRTQQEDSAVYLCASSLVWGNPQETQYFGPGTRLLVL.

V gene TRBV29-1 combines with J gene TRBJ1-2; D not certain. The CDR3 contains 12 residues. V was pared by 1 base and J by 10 bases, with 13 bases between. Germline V gene sequence: CDR1 SQVTM, CDR2 ANQGSEA. In nucleotides, the CDR3 is TGCAGCGTTGAAGGCCCGTCCCGGGACTACACCTTC. Its protein is CSVEGPSRDYTF.

The J gene is TRBJ2-2, the V gene TRBV5-6; tentatively, D is TRBD2 (5 bases). This CDR3 contains 15 residues. Looked up from germline, CDR1 is SGHDT and CDR2 is YYEEEE. Trimming stripped 4 bases from V and 3 bases from J, with 13 bases between. The CDR3 sequence: CASSLRAGHTGELFF. The CDR3, as DNA: TGTGCCAGCAGCCTAAGGGCGGGCCACACCGGGGAGCTGTTTTTT.

This clone was observed a single time. The J gene is TRBJ2-1, the V gene TRBV15; D remains ambiguous. The germline V and J ends were trimmed by 3 bases and 3 bases, with 9 bases remaining between them. In germline, CDR1 is LNHNV, CDR2 YYDKDF (reference sequence). The CDR3 totals 14 residues. DNA of the CDR3: TGTGCCACCAGCAGGTCTAGGAGCTACAATGAGCAGTTCTTC. It translates to CATSRSRSYNEQFF.

The V call is TRBV10-3, the J call TRBJ2-3, with D maybe TRBD1 (5 bases). Germline-derived CDR1 and CDR2 are ENHRY and SYGVKD. Trimming took 5 bases from V and 3 from J, leaving 15 bases between them. CDR3 length: 15 amino acids. The CDR3, as DNA: TGTGCCATCAGTCTTAGGCAGGGTGGGACAGATACGCAGTATTTT. Translated: CAISLRQGGTDTQYF.

CDR3 in DNA: TGTGCCAGCAGCTTCAGGAGCAATCAGCCCCAGCATTTT. Translated: CASSFRSNQPQHF. The chain links TRBV5-6 to TRBJ1-5; D is uncertain. This CDR3 contains 13 residues. CDR1 and CDR2 from the germline V gene are SGHDT and YYEEEE. V lost 2 bases, J lost 1 base, and 4 bases lay in between.

Turning to this clone: Relative to the germline gene, one junction end is altered; a read error may explain this. The chain joins TRBV18 to TRBJ1-2; no definite D call. This CDR3 has 13 residues. CDR1 is KGHSH and CDR2 is LQKENI in the germline V gene. CDR3 residues: CASPPLAQEGYTF. CDR3 nucleotide sequence: TGTGCCAGCCCACCGTTAGCGCAGGAGGGCTACACCTTC.

The gene calls are TRBV27 and TRBJ2-3, with a weak D call TRBD2 (6 bases). V was shortened by 6 bases and J by 4 bases, with 17 bases between the two germline ends. CDR1 MNHEY and CDR2 SMNVEV come from the germline V gene (reference sequence). The CDR3 totals 15 residues. The CDR3 DNA reads TGTGCCAGCAGCAACTCGGAGGGCCACGCAGATACGCAGTATTTT. It codes for CASSNSEGHADTQYF.

This chain connects TRBV6-9 to TRBJ1-1; no clear D. This CDR3 contains 16 residues. The V end lost 6 bases, the J end lost 3 bases, and 20 bases lay between the germline ends. Germline CDR1 is MNHGY and CDR2 is SVAAGI. CDR3 nucleotides: TGTGCCAGCAGGGGAGGGCCCCACCACCGGGACACTGAAGCTTTCTTT. Amino acids: CASRGGPHHRDTEAFF.